One and the same sample provided the 27 T cell receptor beta chains below, sequenced in a study of graft-versus-host responses after intestinal transplantation. Measured with immunoSEQ multiplex PCR; TCRdb has only the in-frame clones, and not every one. The sample includes more than 70,000 clones, around 83% of them seen just once. No antigen is known for these receptors. The input for sequencing was unstimulated CD4+ T cells sorted from spleen or lymph node cells, taken before intestinal transplant. The receptor set was obtained from a human donor who received an intestinal transplant.

The chain carries TRBV11-2 and TRBJ2-3, with a weak D call TRBD1 (6 bases). V was pared by 5 bases and J by 1 base, with 13 bases between. From germline, CDR1 is SGHAT and CDR2 FQNNGV. The CDR3 is 15 amino acids. CDR3 DNA: TGTGCCAGCAGCATTGGGGGCGGCCGCACAGATACGCAGTATTTT. This encodes CASSIGGGRTDTQYF.

The chain is built from TRBV5-1 and TRBJ2-1, with D hard to call. CDR1 SGHRS and CDR2 YFSETQ come from the germline V gene. This CDR3 comprises 13 residues. V shed 0 bases and J shed 7 bases, with 8 bases lying between them. The DNA for the CDR3 is TGCGCCAGCAGCTTGGTGAGCCGTAATGAGCAGTTCTTC. The encoded protein is CASSLVSRNEQFF. Full variable domain (remainder filled in from reference TRBV5-1 and TRBJ2-1): KAGVTQTPRYLIKTRGQQVTLSCSPISGHRSVSWYQQTPGQGLQFLFEYFSETQRNKGNFPGRFSGRQFSNSRSEMNVSTLELGDSALYLCASSLVSRNEQFFGPGTRLTVL.

The CDR3 bases are TGTGCCAGCAAGTCCGAGACAGGGAGGACAGATACGCAGTATTTT. As protein: CASKSETGRTDTQYF. The chain employs TRBV2 and TRBJ2-3; the D gene is possibly TRBD1 (7 bases). Per the germline V gene, CDR1 is SNHLY and CDR2 is FYNNEI. Trimming left V 7 bases short and J 3 bases short, with 17 bases between. The CDR3 extends over 15 amino acids.

The chain employs TRBV11-2 and TRBJ2-5; a possible D gene is TRBD1 (5 bases). CDR3 size: 15 residues. Trimming took 0 bases from V and 5 from J, leaving 13 bases between them. Germline V lookup: CDR1 SGHAT, CDR2 FQNNGV. CDR3 nucleotides: TGTGCCAGCAGCTTAGAACCCCAGGGTTGGGAGACCCAGTACTTC. Translated, it gives CASSLEPQGWETQYF.

The rearrangement joins TRBV29-1 to TRBJ2-2, with D perhaps TRBD2 (6 bases). The CDR3 is 13 residues long. V was clipped by 5 bases and J by 6 bases, with 13 bases between them. Germline values: CDR1 SQVTM, CDR2 ANQGSEA. The CDR3 sequence is CSVSYGSPGELFF. CDR3 nucleotide sequence: TGCAGCGTTTCTTACGGGAGTCCCGGGGAGCTGTTTTTT.

The chain has TRBV18 and TRBJ2-7; D remains unclear. Trimming shortened V by 2 bases and J by 7 bases, and 12 bases separated the two germline ends. Germline lookup yields CDR1 KGHSH and CDR2 LQKENI. The CDR3 is 13 residues long. The CDR3 loop is CASSPSGLGEQYF. The CDR3 nucleotides are TGTGCCAGCTCACCATCAGGCCTTGGGGAGCAGTACTTC. Full variable domain (missing parts from reference TRBV18 and TRBJ2-7): NAGVMQNPRHLVRRRGQEARLRCSPMKGHSHVYWYRQLPEEGLKFMVYLQKENIIDESGMPKERFSAEFPKEGPSILRIQQVVRGDSAAYFCASSPSGLGEQYFGPGTRLTVT.

The chain uses TRBV5-1 and TRBJ1-4; TRBD1 is a possible D gene (6 bases). V was cut by 1 base and J by 4 bases, with 14 bases left in between. Germline V lookup: CDR1 SGHRS, CDR2 YFSETQ. This CDR3 spans 16 amino acids. The CDR3: CASSLNPTGLNEKLFF. The DNA for the CDR3 is TGCGCCAGCAGCTTGAATCCGACAGGTCTTAATGAAAAACTGTTTTTT.

The chain has TRBV6-5 and TRBJ1-3, with TRBD1 identical over 10 bases. V shed 2 bases, J shed 2 bases, and the junction held 3 bases outside the gene matches. CDR1 and CDR2 (germline): MNHEY, SVGAGI. CDR3 size: 16 residues. The CDR3 region is CASSYTGTGAGNTIYF. CDR3 coding DNA: TGTGCCAGCAGTTACACCGGGACAGGGGCTGGAAACACCATATATTTT.

This clone was seen a few times. The chain has TRBV30 and TRBJ2-7; TRBD1 matches at 9 bases. V was clipped by 4 bases and J by 3 bases; unmatched bases: 4. Germline CDR1 GTSNPN, CDR2 SVGIG (reference sequence). The length of the CDR3 is 13 residues. The DNA for the CDR3 is TGTGCCTGGAACACAGGGGGCTTCTACGAGCAGTACTTC. Translating it yields CAWNTGGFYEQYF.

This clone showed up just once. The genes are TRBV2 and TRBJ2-7, with 7 nucleotides matching TRBD1. The CDR3 totals 15 residues. V was pared by 6 bases and J by 9 bases, with 17 bases of the junction left unmatched. CDR1 is SNHLY, CDR2 FYNNEI, per germline. CDR3 in DNA: TGTGCCAGCAGCCCCCTCCCCTCGGGGACAGTACCGCAGTACTTC. Amino acid sequence: CASSPLPSGTVPQYF.

With respect to this clone: The same CDR3 can be traced to other DNA sequences in this sample. The chain uses TRBV9 and TRBJ1-4, with 9 nucleotides matching TRBD1. The CDR3 is 14 amino acids. J lost 8 bases, V lost 2 bases, and 4 bases had no gene match. Germline V gene sequence: CDR1 SGDLS, CDR2 YYNGEE. The CDR3, as DNA: TGTGCCAGCAGCGTGGACAGGGGCGGCGAAAAACTGTTTTTT. Translation: CASSVDRGGEKLFF.

This chain uses TRBV7-6 with TRBJ2-1; 13 bases match TRBD2. The germline gives CDR1 SGHVS, CDR2 FNYEAQ. With V trimmed by 5 bases and J by 6 bases, 7 bases remained unmatched. The CDR3 has 16 amino acids. CDR3 coding DNA: TGTGCCAGCAGCCGTCGAGGGACTAGCGGGACCAATGAGCAGTTCTTC. Translation gives CASSRRGTSGTNEQFF.

A single count supports this clone. The rearrangement joins TRBV29-1 to TRBJ2-4; the D is unclear. Germline lookup yields CDR1 SQVTM and CDR2 ANQGSEA. The CDR3 has 13 amino acids. Trimming shortened V by 5 bases and J by 0 bases, and 8 bases separated the two germline ends. CDR3 bases: TGCAGCGTTAACAAGTTAGCCAAAAACATTCAGTACTTC. Encoded protein: CSVNKLAKNIQYF.

This clone came up a few times. The J gene is TRBJ2-7, the V gene TRBV28; D gene unclear. This CDR3 comprises 13 residues. Between the trimmed V and J ends, which lost 6 bases and 6 bases, there was a span of 15 bases. The germline CDR1 and CDR2 sequences are MDHEN and SYDVKM. DNA of the CDR3: TGTGCCAGCAGCCCTCTCAGGCCCCCCGAGCAGTACTTC. Residues: CASSPLRPPEQYF.

The rearrangement uses TRBV5-4 and TRBJ2-3, with 7 nucleotides matching TRBD2. V dropped 0 bases and J dropped 4; count of bases not matched to a gene: 5. Per the germline V gene, CDR1 is SGHNT and CDR2 is YYREEE (reference sequence). The CDR3 contains 15 residues. CDR3 sequence (DNA): TGTGCCAGCAGCTTGGGGGGGGGAAGGGCAGATACGCAGTATTTT. Its protein product is CASSLGGGRADTQYF.

The rearrangement joins TRBV20-1 to TRBJ1-2; D is unclear. Germline assignment: CDR1 DFQATT and CDR2 SNEGSKA (reference sequence). This CDR3 has 11 residues. The ends were cut back, 3 bases at V and 4 bases at J, with 6 bases in the middle. The CDR3 spells CSASPSYGYTF. In DNA, the CDR3 is TGCAGTGCTAGCCCCAGCTATGGCTACACCTTC.

The chain joins TRBV28 to TRBJ2-4; 10 nucleotides match TRBD1. Germline CDR1 and CDR2: MDHEN and SYDVKM. This CDR3 region has 14 residues. Losses at the gene ends were 6 bases for V and 2 bases for J; bases not matched to a gene: 1. The CDR3 spells CASRDRGSKNIQYF. The CDR3 nucleotides read TGTGCCAGCAGGGACAGGGGGTCCAAAAACATTCAGTACTTC.

The chain uses TRBV9 and TRBJ2-5, with 10 bases aligning to TRBD2. The CDR3 spans 15 residues. After removal of 0 bases from V and 4 bases from J, the junction contained 3 bases not matched to a gene. In germline, CDR1 is SGDLS, CDR2 YYNGEE. The CDR3 sequence is CASSVGAGGLETQYF. CDR3 nucleotides: TGTGCCAGCAGCGTAGGAGCGGGGGGGTTAGAGACCCAGTACTTC.

The gene calls are TRBV7-8 and TRBJ1-1; D remains ambiguous. This CDR3 has 15 residues. V shed 1 base and J shed 0 bases, with 9 bases lying between them. Germline CDR1 SGHVS, CDR2 FQNEAQ. CDR3 loop: CASSLGRSMNTEAFF. CDR3 sequence (DNA): TGTGCCAGCAGCTTAGGACGGAGTATGAACACTGAAGCTTTCTTT.

This chain uses TRBV5-6 with TRBJ1-1; D is possibly TRBD1 (5 bases). This CDR3 has 13 amino acids. Looked up from germline, CDR1 is SGHDT and CDR2 is YYEEEE. V was shortened by 2 bases and J by 6 bases, with 11 bases between the two germline ends. DNA of the CDR3: TGTGCCAGCAGCTTATTTAGGGGCCCTGAAGCTTTCTTT. It encodes CASSLFRGPEAFF.

The rearrangement joins TRBV4-2 to TRBJ2-1; perhaps TRBD1 as D (7 bases). In germline, CDR1 is LGHNA, CDR2 YNFKEQ. CDR3 length: 16 amino acids. The ends were cut back, 0 bases at V and 3 bases at J, with 12 bases in the middle. The CDR3 DNA is TGTGCCAGCAGCCAAGAGACAGGGAGGCTCTACAATGAGCAGTTCTTC. Residues: CASSQETGRLYNEQFF.

The V call is TRBV18, the J call TRBJ1-5; 7 nucleotides agree with TRBD1. Germline CDR1 and CDR2: KGHSH and LQKENI. CDR3 length equals 15 residues. The V and J ends lost 1 base and 5 bases, in that order; junction bases with no gene match: 5. CDR3 DNA sequence: TGTGCCAGCTCACCACGACAGGGCGGCGATCAGCCCCAGCATTTT. Protein: CASSPRQGGDQPQHF.

The chain recombines TRBV6-1 with TRBJ2-7; tentative D call: TRBD1 (6 bases). Germline CDR1 MNHNS, CDR2 SASEGT. Trimming stripped 2 bases from V and 0 bases from J, with 8 bases between. CDR3 size: 14 residues. CDR3 nucleotide sequence: TGTGCCAGCAGTGAAAGCAGGGGCTCCTACGAGCAGTACTTC. It yields the protein CASSESRGSYEQYF.

The chain carries TRBV19 and TRBJ2-5; TRBD2 matches 8 bases. V gave up 3 bases and J gave up 5 bases; unmatched junction bases: 11. CDR1 and CDR2 from the germline V gene are LNHDA and SQIVND (reference sequence). The CDR3 is 16 residues long. CDR3 sequence reads: CASSITSGPVRETQYF. The CDR3 DNA follows: TGTGCCAGTAGTATCACTAGCGGTCCCGTTAGGGAGACCCAGTACTTC.

The rearrangement joins TRBV7-2 to TRBJ2-5; 10 nucleotides line up with TRBD2. V was pared by 5 bases and J by 5 bases, with 8 bases of the junction left unmatched. Germline V lookup: CDR1 SGHTA, CDR2 FQGNSA. This CDR3 comprises 15 residues. The CDR3 loop reads CASSRAGGARETQYF. The CDR3 bases are TGTGCCAGCAGCCGAGCGGGAGGGGCGAGGGAGACCCAGTACTTC.

This clone was seen many times. CDR3 in DNA: TGTGCCAGTAGAAAACAGGGGTCCTACGAGCAGTACTTC. This encodes CASRKQGSYEQYF. This chain joins TRBV19 and TRBJ2-7; the match to TRBD1 covers 7 bases. Germline V gives CDR1 LNHDA, CDR2 SQIVND (reference sequence). The V segment lost 6 bases and the J segment 1 base; nucleotides outside the gene matches: 3. CDR3 size: 13 residues.

CDR3 region: CASSNGQGRVDEQFF. CDR3 in DNA: TGTGCCAGCAGCAATGGACAGGGCCGGGTCGATGAGCAGTTCTTC. The rearrangement links TRBV6-5 to TRBJ2-1, with 8 positions matching TRBD1. The CDR3 runs 15 residues. J lost 8 bases, V lost 6 bases, and 12 bases had no gene match. Germline V lookup: CDR1 MNHEY, CDR2 SVGAGI.